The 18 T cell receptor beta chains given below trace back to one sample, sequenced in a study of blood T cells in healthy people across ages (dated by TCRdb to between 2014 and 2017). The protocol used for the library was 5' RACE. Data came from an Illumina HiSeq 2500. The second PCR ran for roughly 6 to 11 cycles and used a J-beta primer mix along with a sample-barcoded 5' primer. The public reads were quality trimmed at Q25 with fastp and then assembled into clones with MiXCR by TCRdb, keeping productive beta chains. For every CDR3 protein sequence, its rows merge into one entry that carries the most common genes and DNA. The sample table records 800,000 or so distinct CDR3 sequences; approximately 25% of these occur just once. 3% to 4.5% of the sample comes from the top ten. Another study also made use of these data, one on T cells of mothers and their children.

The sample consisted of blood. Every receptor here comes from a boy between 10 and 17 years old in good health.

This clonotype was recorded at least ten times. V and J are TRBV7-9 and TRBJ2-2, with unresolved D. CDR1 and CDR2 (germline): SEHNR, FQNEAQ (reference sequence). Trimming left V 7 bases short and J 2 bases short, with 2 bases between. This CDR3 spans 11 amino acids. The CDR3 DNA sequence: TGTGCCAGCACCAACACCGGGGAGCTGTTTTTT. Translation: CASTNTGELFF.

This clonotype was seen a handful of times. The DNA of the CDR3 is TGTGCCAGCAGCGTAGGCCCGACACCGACCTACGAGCAGTACTTC. Translation gives CASSVGPTPTYEQYF. This chain links TRBV9 with TRBJ2-5; D is unresolved. The DNA end favors TRBJ2-7, so the J call may be wrong. CDR1 SGDLS and CDR2 YYNGEE come from the germline V gene. The CDR3 covers 15 residues.

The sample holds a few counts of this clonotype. The CDR3 nucleotides read TGCAGCGTTGAAAGGGACGGCAAGGAGCAGTACTTC. Translated: CSVERDGKEQYF. The gene calls are TRBV29-1 and TRBJ2-7, with D possibly being TRBD1 or TRBD2 (5 bases each). CDR1 is SQVTM, CDR2 ANQGSEA, per germline. With 2 bases removed from V and 7 bases from J, the gap between germline ends came to 12 bases. The CDR3 is 12 amino acids.

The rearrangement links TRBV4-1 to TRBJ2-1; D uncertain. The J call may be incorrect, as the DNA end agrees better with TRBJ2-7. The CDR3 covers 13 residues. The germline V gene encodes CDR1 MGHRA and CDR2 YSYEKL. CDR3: CASSQLVAYEQYF. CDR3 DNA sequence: TGCGCCAGCAGCCAGCTAGTGGCCTACGAGCAGTACTTC.

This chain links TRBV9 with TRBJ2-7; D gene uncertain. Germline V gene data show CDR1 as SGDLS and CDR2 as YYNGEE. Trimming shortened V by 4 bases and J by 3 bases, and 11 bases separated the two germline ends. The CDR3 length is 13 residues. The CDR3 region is CASSYPYGYEQYF. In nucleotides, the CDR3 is TGTGCCAGCAGCTACCCTTATGGCTACGAGCAGTACTTC.

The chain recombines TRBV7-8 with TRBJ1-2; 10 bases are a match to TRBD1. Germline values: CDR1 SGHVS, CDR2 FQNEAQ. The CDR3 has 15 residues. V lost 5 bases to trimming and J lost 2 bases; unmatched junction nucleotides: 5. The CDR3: CASSPGTGVNYGYTF. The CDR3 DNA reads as TGTGCCAGCAGCCCGGGGACAGGGGTAAACTATGGCTACACCTTC.

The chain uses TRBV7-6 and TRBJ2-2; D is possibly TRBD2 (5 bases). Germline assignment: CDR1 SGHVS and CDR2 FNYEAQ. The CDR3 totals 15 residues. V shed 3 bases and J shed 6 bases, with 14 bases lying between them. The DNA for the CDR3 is TGTGCCAGCAGCTTGGAGGCTAGCATAGCCGGGGAGCTGTTTTTT. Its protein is CASSLEASIAGELFF.

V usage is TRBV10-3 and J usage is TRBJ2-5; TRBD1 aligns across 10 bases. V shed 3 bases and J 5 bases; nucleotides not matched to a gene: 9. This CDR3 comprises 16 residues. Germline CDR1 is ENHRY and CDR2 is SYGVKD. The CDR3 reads CAISDPPTGGLETQYF. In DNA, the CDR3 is TGTGCCATCAGTGACCCCCCGACAGGGGGCCTGGAGACCCAGTACTTC.

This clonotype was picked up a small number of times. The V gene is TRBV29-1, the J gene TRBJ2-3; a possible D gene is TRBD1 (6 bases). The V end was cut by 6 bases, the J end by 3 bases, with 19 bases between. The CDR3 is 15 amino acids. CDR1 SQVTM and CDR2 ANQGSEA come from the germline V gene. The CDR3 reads CSVRRWDIGTDTQYF. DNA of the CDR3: TGCAGCGTCCGCAGATGGGACATCGGGACAGATACGCAGTATTTT.

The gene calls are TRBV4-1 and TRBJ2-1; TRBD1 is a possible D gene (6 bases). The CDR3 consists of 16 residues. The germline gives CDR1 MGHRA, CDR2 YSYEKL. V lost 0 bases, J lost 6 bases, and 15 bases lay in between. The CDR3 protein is CASSQDRGSSSNEQFF. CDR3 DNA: TGCGCCAGCAGCCAAGATAGGGGGAGTTCATCCAATGAGCAGTTCTTC.

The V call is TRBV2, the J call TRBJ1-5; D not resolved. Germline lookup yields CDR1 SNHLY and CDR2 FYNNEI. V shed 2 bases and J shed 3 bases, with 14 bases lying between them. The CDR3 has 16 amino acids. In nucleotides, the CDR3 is TGTGCCAGCAGTGAAAATACCCGAACCTCCAATCAGCCCCAGCATTTT. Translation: CASSENTRTSNQPQHF.

Written as DNA, the CDR3 is TGTGCCAGCAGTTCCGGGGGACAGGGCTATGGCTACACCTTC. This encodes CASSSGGQGYGYTF. This chain joins TRBV28 and TRBJ1-2; 9 bases are a match to TRBD1. With 4 bases clipped from V and 4 bases from J, the junction kept 4 bases outside the gene matches. Germline V lookup: CDR1 MDHEN, CDR2 SYDVKM. The CDR3 extends over 14 amino acids.

The CDR3 nucleotides read TGCAGTGCTCCCGCCTCCTACAATGAGCAGTTCTTC. Amino acid sequence: CSAPASYNEQFF. The chain links TRBV20-1 to TRBJ2-1, with D uncertain. V gave up 5 bases and J gave up 0 bases, with 5 bases separating them. The CDR3 is made up of 12 amino acids. The V gene's germline CDR1 is DFQATT and CDR2 SNEGSKA (reference sequence).

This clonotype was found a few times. CDR3 nucleotide sequence: TGCAGCGTTCTTACAGGGGGCTCGGCAGATACGCAGTATTTT. It codes for CSVLTGGSADTQYF. The gene calls are TRBV29-1 and TRBJ2-3; 9 nucleotides match TRBD1. This CDR3 has 14 residues. Losses at the gene ends were 5 bases for V and 4 bases for J; bases not matched to a gene: 7. Germline CDR1 is SQVTM and CDR2 is ANQGSEA.

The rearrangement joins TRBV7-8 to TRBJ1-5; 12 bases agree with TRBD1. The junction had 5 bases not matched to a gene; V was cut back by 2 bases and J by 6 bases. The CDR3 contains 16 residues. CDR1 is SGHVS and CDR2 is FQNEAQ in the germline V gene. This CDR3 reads CASSLLGTGGFQPQHF. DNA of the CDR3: TGTGCCAGCAGCTTACTCGGGACAGGGGGCTTTCAGCCCCAGCATTTT.

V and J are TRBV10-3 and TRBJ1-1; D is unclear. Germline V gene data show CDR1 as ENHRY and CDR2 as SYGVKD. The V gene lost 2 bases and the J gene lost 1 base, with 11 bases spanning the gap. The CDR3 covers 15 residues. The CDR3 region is CAISEPGGENTEAFF. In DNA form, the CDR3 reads TGTGCCATCAGTGAGCCGGGCGGAGAGAACACTGAAGCTTTCTTT.

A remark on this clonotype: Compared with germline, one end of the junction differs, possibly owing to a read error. The CDR3 loop reads CASSLGAPNTGALFF. CDR3 nucleotides: TGTGCCAGCAGCTTAGGGGCTCCGAACACCGGGGCGCTGTTTTTT. The chain recombines TRBV7-9 with TRBJ2-2; D may correspond to TRBD1 or TRBD2 (5 bases each). The CDR3 runs 15 residues. Germline-derived CDR1 and CDR2 are SEHNR and FQNEAQ (reference sequence). Full variable domain (rest looked up from reference TRBV7-9 and TRBJ2-2): DTGVSQNPRHKITKRGQNVTFRCDPISEHNRLYWYRQTLGQGPEFLTYFQNEAQLEKSRLLSDRFSAERPKGSFSTLEIQRTEQGDSAMYLCASSLGAPNTGALFFGEGSRLTVL.

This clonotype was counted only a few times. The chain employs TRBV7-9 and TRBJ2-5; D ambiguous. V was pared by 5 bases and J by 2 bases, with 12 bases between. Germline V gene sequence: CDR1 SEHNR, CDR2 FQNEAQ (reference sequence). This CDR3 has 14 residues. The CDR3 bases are TGTGCCAGCAGCCGACGGAGCCTACAAGAGACCCAGTACTTC. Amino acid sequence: CASSRRSLQETQYF. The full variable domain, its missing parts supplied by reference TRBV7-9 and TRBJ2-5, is DTGVSQNPRHKITKRGQNVTFRCDPISEHNRLYWYRQTLGQGPEFLTYFQNEAQLEKSRLLSDRFSAERPKGSFSTLEIQRTEQGDSAMYLCASSRRSLQETQYFGPGTRLLVL.